The present entry profiles one T cell receptor beta chain with its context. The target antigen is unknown. The CDR3 is 15 amino acids. Losses at the gene ends were 5 bases for V and 6 bases for J; bases not matched to a gene: 8. Germline V gives CDR1 SGHVS, CDR2 FQNEAQ. These data come from a study of graft-versus-host responses after intestinal transplantation. Study in general: Recipients were all induced with anti-thymocyte globulin, then given tacrolimus and steroids for around three years. Study conclusions and caveats: Some GvH clones were seen earlier in gut or blood, suggesting intestinal origin. Individuals carrying graft-donor T cell macrochimerism showed high graft-versus-host to host-versus-graft clonal ratios in allografts.

TCRdb's copy holds only in-frame clones and misses some; the assay was immunoSEQ multiplex PCR. The table lists roughly 100,000 clones, 80% to 95% of them singletons. This clonotype originated in a human donor who received an intestinal transplant. This sequence joins TRBV7-8 and TRBJ2-2, with 8 bases matching TRBD1. The sequences come from unstimulated CD8+ T cells sorted from spleen or lymph node cells, collected before intestinal transplant. The CDR3 here is CASSLGTGDSGELFF. The CDR3 DNA reads as TGTGCCAGCAGCCTCGGGACAGGTGATTCCGGGGAGCTGTTTTTT.